Reported below is one T cell receptor beta chain. The antigen is not known. Trimming left V 1 base short and J 7 bases short, with 22 bases between. Germline assignment: CDR1 LGHDT and CDR2 YNNKEL (reference sequence). This CDR3 comprises 17 residues. MiXCR was run by TCRdb on the reads, yielding one entry per CDR3 protein. The table records just over 150,000 distinct CDR3 sequences, about 20% of them present only once. This entry comes from a study of T cell repertoires in cytomegalovirus infection. Study background: Both a matching HLA type and CMV infection were indicated by public TCR beta signatures. Regarding the study as a whole: CMV carriers having the relevant HLA were flagged by cumulative public TCR beta family frequency. Ex vivo, HLA-C-restricted CMV-specific TCR beta clonotypes prevailed over the rest of the response.

The chain combines TRBV3-1 with TRBJ1-1, with D perhaps matching TRBD1 (6 bases). The source of this sequence is a human donor in good health (CMV status not recorded). Some clones in this sample may be carry-over from other donors' samples. Sequencing input: PBMCs. In DNA, the CDR3 is TGTGCCAGCAGCCAAGCTGGCAGGGGCAGGGGAGGGTATGAAGCTTTCTTT. Encoded protein: CASSQAGRGRGGYEAFF.